The T cell receptor (beta chain) described here comes from a study of PD-1 blockade in mismatch repair-deficient tumors. Measured with immunoSEQ multiplex PCR; TCRdb has only the in-frame clones, and not every one. The sample lists roughly 110,000 clones, around three quarters occurring once. This CDR3 spans 13 amino acids. Germline CDR1 and CDR2: SGHAT and FQNNGV. V gave up 0 bases and J gave up 0 bases, with 2 bases separating them. The sequencing used peripheral blood, collected roughly 60 weeks after starting pembrolizumab. The chain joins TRBV11-2 to TRBJ1-1, with D unresolved. This sequence originates from an adult with mismatch repair-deficient cancer. The CDR3: CASSLDVNTEAFF. CDR3 DNA sequence: TGTGCCAGCAGCTTAGATGTGAACACTGAAGCTTTCTTT.